Listed below are T cell receptor beta chains from one sample, sequenced in a study of cytomegalovirus exposure and HLA in healthy donors. Profiling relied on immunoSEQ multiplex PCR, and the TCRdb table lists in-frame clones only, not all of them. The top ten clones hold 13% of a sample with 70,000 to 95,000 clones, less than 80% of them seen once. The material sequenced was PBMCs. Every receptor here comes from a human donor in good health. Each CDR3 is given with its conserved first and last residue. The D gene is left open where the match is weak. Clone size is not always given. Where it is, it says once, few, many or a class for expanded clones.

CDR3 DNA: TGTGCCAGCTCCCCGAGAACAGGGGAAGAGACCCAGTACTTC
CDR3 protein: CASSPRTGEETQYF
V gene: TRBV18
J gene: TRBJ2-5
clone size: few
D gene: TRBD1

CDR3 DNA: TGTGCCAGTAGAACCGACAGGGCGCGAGGCTACACCTTC
CDR3 protein: CASRTDRARGYTF
V gene: TRBV19
J gene: TRBJ1-2
clone size: few
D gene: TRBD1

CDR3 DNA: TGTGCCACTACCTTCCAGGGGAAAGGAGGCTACACCTTC
CDR3 protein: CATTFQGKGGYTF
V gene: TRBV2
J gene: TRBJ1-2
clone size: once
D gene: -

CDR3 DNA: TGTGCCAGTGGGTCCGGGAGTCCGACCGGGGAGCTGTTTTTT
CDR3 protein: CASGSGSPTGELFF
V gene: TRBV19
J gene: TRBJ2-2
clone size: -
D gene: -

CDR3 DNA: TGTGCCAGCCGCTTGCACACAGCTTACGAGCAGTACTTC
CDR3 protein: CASRLHTAYEQYF
V gene: TRBV27
J gene: TRBJ2-7
clone size: once
D gene: -

CDR3 DNA: TGTGCCAGCAGCTTAGAAATGCCGGGACTAGCGGTAATGAATACGCAGTATTTT
CDR3 protein: CASSLEMPGLAVMNTQYF
V gene: TRBV11-2
J gene: TRBJ2-3
clone size: -
D gene: TRBD2

CDR3 DNA: TGTGCCAGCGAATGGGAGGGGGGCCCTAAAGAGACCCAGTACTTC
CDR3 protein: CASEWEGGPKETQYF
V gene: TRBV2
J gene: TRBJ2-5
clone size: -
D gene: -

CDR3 DNA: TGTGCCAGCAGCTTATTAGCGATCGAGCAGTTCTTC
CDR3 protein: CASSLLAIEQFF
V gene: TRBV7-9
J gene: TRBJ2-1
clone size: -
D gene: -

CDR3 DNA: TGTGCCAGCAGTTACTGGTCGGCAGGTCATGAACCCCAGCATTTT
CDR3 protein: CASSYWSAGHEPQHF
V gene: TRBV6-5
J gene: TRBJ1-5
clone size: once
D gene: -

CDR3 DNA: TGCGCCAGCAGGGCCAGCGGGGCGAGCACAGATACGCAGTATTTT
CDR3 protein: CASRASGASTDTQYF
V gene: TRBV10-2
J gene: TRBJ2-3
clone size: -
D gene: TRBD2

CDR3 DNA: TGCGCCAGCAGTGGGACAGGTCAAGAGACCCAGTACTTC
CDR3 protein: CASSGTGQETQYF
V gene: TRBV5-1
J gene: TRBJ2-5
clone size: -
D gene: TRBD1

CDR3 DNA: TGTGCCAGCAGTGACCCGGGACAGGGTGAAAATGAGCAGTTCTTC
CDR3 protein: CASSDPGQGENEQFF
V gene: TRBV6-1
J gene: TRBJ2-1
clone size: -
D gene: TRBD1

CDR3 DNA: TGCGCCAGCAGCTTGCATTCGCAGCAAGAGACCCAGTACTTC
CDR3 protein: CASSLHSQQETQYF
V gene: TRBV5-1
J gene: TRBJ2-5
clone size: -
D gene: -

CDR3 DNA: TGTGCCAGCAGCTTGGGGGGACAGGGGACAGATACGCAGTATTTT
CDR3 protein: CASSLGGQGTDTQYF
V gene: TRBV7-2
J gene: TRBJ2-3
clone size: -
D gene: TRBD1

CDR3 DNA: TGTGCCAGCAGTTACCGGGATAACTATGGCTACCCCTTC
CDR3 protein: CASSYRDNYGYPF
V gene: TRBV6-5
J gene: TRBJ1-2
clone size: -
D gene: -

CDR3 DNA: TGTGCCGGAACAGGGATGAACACTGAAGCTTTCTTT
CDR3 protein: CAGTGMNTEAFF
V gene: TRBV7-9
J gene: TRBJ1-1
clone size: -
D gene: -

CDR3 DNA: TGCGCCAGCGGGACTCGCGACAGGGGAAAGTCGGGCGGGGCCAACGTCCTGACTTTC
CDR3 protein: CASGTRDRGKSGGANVLTF
V gene: TRBV10-1
J gene: TRBJ2-6
clone size: -
D gene: TRBD1

CDR3 DNA: TGTGCCACCCGTTACAGGGAAAGTTACGAGCAGTACTTC
CDR3 protein: CATRYRESYEQYF
V gene: TRBV10-3
J gene: TRBJ2-7
clone size: once
D gene: -

CDR3 DNA: TGTGCCAGCAGCTTAGACAGCGGACAGTGGGGCGATGAAAAACTGTTTTTT
CDR3 protein: CASSLDSGQWGDEKLFF
V gene: TRBV7-9
J gene: TRBJ1-4
clone size: -
D gene: -

CDR3 DNA: TGCGCCAGCAGCCGTGGGACAGTCCACTCCTACAATGAGCAGTTCTTC
CDR3 protein: CASSRGTVHSYNEQFF
V gene: TRBV4-1
J gene: TRBJ2-1
clone size: -
D gene: TRBD1

CDR3 DNA: TGTGCCAGCAGCCACCCACGGCCGGGACAGGGGTCTGGCTACACCTTC
CDR3 protein: CASSHPRPGQGSGYTF
V gene: TRBV7-9
J gene: TRBJ1-2
clone size: few
D gene: TRBD1

CDR3 DNA: TGTGCCAGCAGTTTCGGGGGGACTAATGAAAAACTGTTTTTT
CDR3 protein: CASSFGGTNEKLFF
V gene: TRBV27
J gene: TRBJ1-4
clone size: -
D gene: -

CDR3 DNA: TGTGCCAGTAGCCACAGGGGGCACGCTGAAGCTTTCTTT
CDR3 protein: CASSHRGHAEAFF
V gene: TRBV19
J gene: TRBJ1-1
clone size: -
D gene: TRBD1

CDR3 DNA: TGTGCCAGCAGTGTAGAGGAGGCGCCCGGGGGGGAGACCCAGTACTTC
CDR3 protein: CASSVEEAPGGETQYF
V gene: TRBV2
J gene: TRBJ2-5
clone size: once
D gene: TRBD2

CDR3 DNA: TGTGCCAGCACCCAGGGAACGGGAGGTTACGGCTACACCTTC
CDR3 protein: CASTQGTGGYGYTF
V gene: TRBV6-5
J gene: TRBJ1-2
clone size: -
D gene: -

CDR3 DNA: TGTGCCAGTAGTGGGACAGGGGGCGGCTATGGCTACACCTTC
CDR3 protein: CASSGTGGGYGYTF
V gene: TRBV19
J gene: TRBJ1-2
clone size: -
D gene: TRBD1

CDR3 DNA: TGTGCCTGGAGTGTTCTCCGGGGGTTAAGCCAATATAATTCACCCCTCCACTTT
CDR3 protein: CAWSVLRGLSQYNSPLHF
V gene: TRBV30
J gene: TRBJ1-6
clone size: -
D gene: -

CDR3 DNA: TGTGCCAGCAGCCCGACAGGGGCAGTACCCTACAATGAGCAGTTCTTC
CDR3 protein: CASSPTGAVPYNEQFF
V gene: TRBV7-7
J gene: TRBJ2-1
clone size: few
D gene: TRBD1

CDR3 DNA: TGTGCCAGCAGACAGGACACAGATACGCAGTATTTT
CDR3 protein: CASRQDTDTQYF
V gene: TRBV7-2
J gene: TRBJ2-3
clone size: -
D gene: -

CDR3 DNA: TGTGCCAGCACCCAGGGGGGAGGCTACACCTTC
CDR3 protein: CASTQGGGYTF
V gene: TRBV6-5
J gene: TRBJ1-2
clone size: -
D gene: TRBD1

CDR3 DNA: TGTGCCAGCAGCTCCCTCCGCGACAGGGCTATCTCCTACGAGCAGTACTTC
CDR3 protein: CASSSLRDRAISYEQYF
V gene: TRBV11-2
J gene: TRBJ2-7
clone size: -
D gene: TRBD1

CDR3 DNA: TGTGCCAGCAGCTTACGGGGTCAAGAGACCCAGTACTTC
CDR3 protein: CASSLRGQETQYF
V gene: TRBV7-8
J gene: TRBJ2-5
clone size: -
D gene: -

CDR3 DNA: TGTGCCAGCAGCGCCTCGCAGAGGACAGGGCTTGGAGAAAAACTGTTTTTT
CDR3 protein: CASSASQRTGLGEKLFF
V gene: TRBV7-6
J gene: TRBJ1-4
clone size: few
D gene: TRBD1

CDR3 DNA: TGTGCCAGCAGCTTCCAGGGGGCCAACTATGGCTACACCTTC
CDR3 protein: CASSFQGANYGYTF
V gene: TRBV5-4
J gene: TRBJ1-2
clone size: -
D gene: TRBD1

CDR3 DNA: TGTGCCAGCAGCTTAGCGCAACTAGCGGGGGAGCCTTTTGGTGAGCAGTTCTTC
CDR3 protein: CASSLAQLAGEPFGEQFF
V gene: TRBV7-9
J gene: TRBJ2-1
clone size: -
D gene: TRBD2

CDR3 DNA: TGTGCCAGCAGTTTACGGGGAACTGGAAACACCATATATTTT
CDR3 protein: CASSLRGTGNTIYF
V gene: TRBV27
J gene: TRBJ1-3
clone size: once
D gene: -

CDR3 DNA: TGTGCCAGCAGCGTAGTAGGCGGGGGCTACAATGAGCAGTTCTTC
CDR3 protein: CASSVVGGGYNEQFF
V gene: TRBV9
J gene: TRBJ2-1
clone size: once
D gene: TRBD2

CDR3 DNA: TGTGCCAGCTCACCGTGGACAGGAAAGATTGGCTACCCCTTC
CDR3 protein: CASSPWTGKIGYPF
V gene: TRBV18
J gene: TRBJ1-2
clone size: -
D gene: TRBD1

CDR3 DNA: TGTGCCAGCAGCTTGGAGGGAGGCCGGCGCGAGCAGTACTTC
CDR3 protein: CASSLEGGRREQYF
V gene: TRBV5-4
J gene: TRBJ2-7
clone size: once
D gene: -

CDR3 DNA: TGTGCCAGCAGCAAAGTAAGGGGGTTCTTGTCTGGAAACACCATATATTTT
CDR3 protein: CASSKVRGFLSGNTIYF
V gene: TRBV21-1
J gene: TRBJ1-3
clone size: -
D gene: -

CDR3 DNA: TGTGCCAGCAGCAAGCACAGGGGTGAAAAACTGTTTTTT
CDR3 protein: CASSKHRGEKLFF
V gene: TRBV5-4
J gene: TRBJ1-4
clone size: -
D gene: TRBD1

CDR3 DNA: TGTGCCAGCAGTCGGGACAGGGTGGGTTCCTATAATTCACCCCTCCACTTT
CDR3 protein: CASSRDRVGSYNSPLHF
V gene: TRBV5-5
J gene: TRBJ1-6
clone size: -
D gene: TRBD1

CDR3 DNA: TGTGCCAGCATGCGGGGGGTTACCGGGGAGCTGTTTTTT
CDR3 protein: CASMRGVTGELFF
V gene: TRBV25-1
J gene: TRBJ2-2
clone size: -
D gene: TRBD2

CDR3 DNA: TGTGCCAGCAGCTTAGACTTTTCGGAGACCCAGTACTTC
CDR3 protein: CASSLDFSETQYF
V gene: TRBV7-9
J gene: TRBJ2-5
clone size: -
D gene: -

CDR3 DNA: TGTGCCAGCAGTTACGGTGTGAGGGCGAACACTGAAGCTTTCTTT
CDR3 protein: CASSYGVRANTEAFF
V gene: TRBV6-6
J gene: TRBJ1-1
clone size: -
D gene: -

CDR3 DNA: TGTGCCAGCAGCTTGGGACTTGGGACAGCGAACACTGAAGCTTTCTTT
CDR3 protein: CASSLGLGTANTEAFF
V gene: TRBV5-6
J gene: TRBJ1-1
clone size: -
D gene: TRBD1

CDR3 DNA: TGTGCCAGCAGCAATGGGCGGGGCAACTCCTACGAGCAGTACTTC
CDR3 protein: CASSNGRGNSYEQYF
V gene: TRBV21-1
J gene: TRBJ2-7
clone size: once
D gene: -

CDR3 DNA: TGTGCCAGCAGCGAGATACGGGTTGGCACTGAAGCTTTCTTT
CDR3 protein: CASSEIRVGTEAFF
V gene: TRBV7-9
J gene: TRBJ1-1
clone size: -
D gene: -

CDR3 DNA: TGTGCCATCAGTGAGGCCCCGGGACAGGGGGCCTCTGGAAACACCATATATTTT
CDR3 protein: CAISEAPGQGASGNTIYF
V gene: TRBV10-3
J gene: TRBJ1-3
clone size: -
D gene: TRBD1

CDR3 DNA: TGTGCCAGCAGCTTATACGGGGGTGAGCAGTTCTTC
CDR3 protein: CASSLYGGEQFF
V gene: TRBV7-2
J gene: TRBJ2-1
clone size: -
D gene: -

CDR3 DNA: TGCGCCAGCAGCCAAGGAAGGAGCTCCTATAATTCACCCCTCAACTTT
CDR3 protein: CASSQGRSSYNSPLNF
V gene: TRBV4-1
J gene: TRBJ1-6
clone size: -
D gene: -

CDR3 DNA: TGCAGCATCGCCCGAGACAGGGAGGCAGCTTTCTTT
CDR3 protein: CSIARDREAAFF
V gene: TRBV29-1
J gene: TRBJ1-1
clone size: -
D gene: TRBD1

CDR3 DNA: TGTGCCACAAAACTAGGACAGCGCACAGATACGCAGTATTTT
CDR3 protein: CATKLGQRTDTQYF
V gene: TRBV19
J gene: TRBJ2-3
clone size: -
D gene: -

CDR3 DNA: TGCAGCGTTGAGCCCCTTACAGGGGGCGGAGAGCAGTACTTC
CDR3 protein: CSVEPLTGGGEQYF
V gene: TRBV29-1
J gene: TRBJ2-7
clone size: -
D gene: TRBD1